These 22 T cell receptor beta chains originate from one sample sequenced in a study of response to subunit inactivated influenza vaccine. TCRdb re-derived calls from the RT-PCR reads in MiXCR, one entry per CDR3 protein. The sample yields fewer than 600,000 distinct CDR3 sequences, less than 7.5% seen once. Sequenced material: PBMCs from blood, taken about 23 months after vaccination. All receptors come from a man between 50 and 75 years old who received an inactivated influenza vaccine.

This chain links TRBV6-5 with TRBJ2-3; 8 nucleotides align to TRBD2. Germline-derived CDR1 and CDR2 are MNHEY and SVGAGI. The CDR3 sequence is 16 residues long. V lost 2 bases to trimming and J lost 5 bases; unmatched junction nucleotides: 9. The CDR3 loop reads CASSYVPGGPIDTQYF. In DNA form, the CDR3 reads TGTGCCAGCAGTTACGTCCCGGGAGGGCCGATAGATACGCAGTATTTT.

The chain carries TRBV4-3 and TRBJ2-1, with 10 bases fitting TRBD1. Germline lookup yields CDR1 LGHNA and CDR2 YSLEER. The CDR3 extends over 15 amino acids. V gave up 4 bases and J gave up 6 bases; unmatched junction bases: 6. CDR3 residues: CASSPRDRGFNEQFF. As DNA, the CDR3 is TGCGCCAGCAGCCCCCGGGACAGGGGCTTCAATGAGCAGTTCTTC.

This clonotype was detected only a few times. The chain links TRBV20-1 to TRBJ2-3; weak D call: TRBD2 (5 bases). In germline, CDR1 is DFQATT, CDR2 SNEGSKA (reference sequence). V was trimmed by 4 bases and J by 6 bases, leaving 17 bases between them. The CDR3 is 14 residues long. CDR3 amino acids: CSAIREGYWDTQYF. The CDR3 DNA follows: TGCAGTGCTATCCGGGAAGGGTATTGGGATACGCAGTATTTT.

The sample holds many counts of this clonotype. The chain links TRBV30 to TRBJ1-1; D ambiguous. Looked up from germline, CDR1 is GTSNPN and CDR2 is SVGIG (reference sequence). The V end lost 5 bases, the J end lost 0 bases, and 13 bases lay between the germline ends. This CDR3 spans 14 amino acids. The CDR3 loop reads CAWYSGPMNTEAFF. The CDR3 nucleotides read TGTGCCTGGTATTCCGGGCCCATGAACACTGAAGCTTTCTTT.

In its sample, this clonotype was seen a few times. The chain recombines TRBV12-3 or TRBV12-4 with TRBJ1-1; tentative D call: TRBD1 (5 bases). The CDR3 contains 13 residues. V was shortened by 7 bases and J by 3 bases, with 12 bases between the two germline ends. The CDR3 loop reads CASNPGGDTEAFF. The CDR3 coding sequence is TGTGCCAGCAACCCCGGGGGGGACACTGAAGCTTTCTTT.

This clonotype was seen a handful of times. The rearrangement uses TRBV20-1 and TRBJ2-1, with 11 bases that match TRBD1. Trimming took 6 bases from V and 8 from J; bases not matched to a gene: 9. This CDR3 region has 14 residues. The germline gives CDR1 DFQATT, CDR2 SNEGSKA (reference sequence). The DNA for the CDR3 is TGCAGTGCGCGGACAGGGGGCGCTTCGGATGAGCAGTTCTTC. It codes for CSARTGGASDEQFF.

There are a few counts of this clonotype. This chain joins TRBV3-1 and TRBJ2-2; D uncertain. Trimming left V 4 bases short and J 6 bases short, with 6 bases between. CDR3 length equals 12 residues. Looked up from germline, CDR1 is LGHDT and CDR2 is YNNKEL (reference sequence). CDR3: CASSLSPGELFF. CDR3 bases: TGTGCCAGCAGCCTTTCCCCCGGGGAGCTGTTTTTT. Full variable domain (missing parts from reference TRBV3-1 and TRBJ2-2): DTAVSQTPKYLVTQMGNDKSIKCEQNLGHDTMYWYKQDSKKFLKIMFSYNNKELIINETVPNRFSPKSPDKAHLNLHINSLELGDSAVYFCASSLSPGELFFGEGSRLTVL.

In this sample, this clonotype turned up many times. The chain couples TRBV20-1 to TRBJ2-1; D is uncertain. CDR3 length: 13 residues. In germline, CDR1 is DFQATT, CDR2 SNEGSKA (reference sequence). Trimming shortened V by 2 bases and J by 8 bases, and 13 bases separated the two germline ends. As DNA, the CDR3 is TGCAGTGCTAGACTTCCGGGCCACTATGAGCAGTTCTTC. Translated: CSARLPGHYEQFF.

Ten or more counts support this clonotype. The chain carries TRBV15 and TRBJ2-5; 9 nucleotides match TRBD2. Germline V lookup: CDR1 LNHNV, CDR2 YYDKDF (reference sequence). The ends lost 5 bases at V and 2 bases at J; junction bases unmatched: 3. The CDR3 runs to 14 residues. The CDR3 nucleotides read TGTGCCACCAGCCGAGGACTAGCGCAAGAGACCCAGTACTTC. This sequence encodes CATSRGLAQETQYF.

The sample holds many counts of this clonotype. J is TRBJ1-4 and V is TRBV20-1; D perhaps matches TRBD1 (5 bases). CDR3 length: 16 amino acids. Per the germline V gene, CDR1 is DFQATT and CDR2 is SNEGSKA (reference sequence). V was pared by 7 bases and J by 4 bases, with 22 bases between. CDR3 loop: CSVPRGGTGLNEKLFF. DNA of the CDR3: TGCAGTGTCCCCCGCGGGGGGACGGGTCTTAATGAAAAACTGTTTTTT.

This clonotype was detected many times. This chain uses TRBV4-1 with TRBJ2-7; D is possibly TRBD2 (5 bases). V was pared by 4 bases and J by 2 bases, with 9 bases between. CDR1 is MGHRA and CDR2 is YSYEKL in the germline V gene. The CDR3 has 13 amino acids. CDR3 sequence: CASSLRTAYEQYF. The CDR3 region has the DNA TGCGCCAGCAGCCTGCGGACTGCCTACGAGCAGTACTTC.

This rearrangement joins TRBV7-8 to TRBJ2-7; 8 bases are shared with TRBD1. The germline gives CDR1 SGHVS, CDR2 FQNEAQ. CDR3 length: 14 residues. V trimming: 1 base; J trimming: 7 bases; junction bases outside the gene matches: 6. The CDR3, as DNA: TGTGCCAGCAGCTTAGGGACAGGGATGCGGGAGCAGTACTTC. Encoded protein: CASSLGTGMREQYF.

In DNA form, the CDR3 reads TGCAGTGCTACCGGGACTAGTAAATCTATAGCCAAAAACATTCAGTACTTC. Protein: CSATGTSKSIAKNIQYF. V gene TRBV20-1 combines with J gene TRBJ2-4, with 8 bases that match TRBD2. Germline V CDR1 and CDR2: DFQATT, SNEGSKA (reference sequence). The CDR3 extends over 17 amino acids. The J segment lost 0 bases and the V segment lost 4 bases, leaving 11 bases of the junction unmatched.

The rearrangement uses TRBV7-2 and TRBJ2-7; D not certain. Trimming stripped 3 bases from V and 7 bases from J, with 10 bases between. CDR3 size: 12 residues. Germline CDR1 reads SGHTA; CDR2 reads FQGNSA. CDR3 region: CASSFPPLEQYF. For the CDR3, the DNA is TGTGCCAGCAGCTTTCCCCCCCTGGAGCAGTACTTC.

This clonotype was picked up many times. This rearrangement joins TRBV12-3 or TRBV12-4 to TRBJ2-7; TRBD2 is a possible D gene (6 bases). V shed 6 bases and J shed 5 bases, with 35 bases lying between them. This CDR3 has 20 residues. The CDR3 here is CASSPRNPSGGARPWNEQYF. The CDR3, as DNA: TGTGCCAGCAGCCCCAGAAATCCATCGGGCGGGGCGCGACCCTGGAACGAGCAGTACTTC.

The V call is TRBV4-1, the J call TRBJ2-7, with D tentatively TRBD1 or TRBD2 (5 bases each). The CDR3 runs 17 residues. Trimming cost V 1 base and J 4 bases, with 20 bases left between them. Germline V gene data show CDR1 as MGHRA and CDR2 as YSYEKL. The CDR3 DNA sequence: TGCGCCAGCAGCCAAGGGACACCGGGACCGTTAGGTTACGAGCAGTACTTC. Residues: CASSQGTPGPLGYEQYF.

In this sample, this clonotype turned up a few times. The chain links TRBV7-9 to TRBJ1-1; D is ambiguous. The CDR3 sequence is 14 residues long. Per germline, CDR1 SEHNR and CDR2 FQNEAQ (reference sequence). V was clipped by 5 bases and J by 5 bases, with 15 bases between them. This CDR3 reads CASSPEQRTTEAFF. The CDR3 bases are TGTGCCAGCAGCCCAGAACAGAGAACAACTGAAGCTTTCTTT.

This clonotype was seen many times. This chain joins TRBV10-3 and TRBJ1-6; no clear D gene. V lost 8 bases, J lost 6 bases, and 14 bases lay in between. CDR3 size: 14 residues. Germline-derived CDR1 and CDR2 are ENHRY and SYGVKD. For the CDR3, the DNA is TGTGCCATCGGAATGGCGGATCGTAATTCACCCCTCCACTTT. It codes for CAIGMADRNSPLHF.

This clonotype was recorded many times. The chain links TRBV6-5 to TRBJ2-1, with 9 bases identical to TRBD2. This CDR3 is 17 amino acids long. Germline V gene sequence: CDR1 MNHEY, CDR2 SVGAGI. Germline trimming cut 2 bases from V and 7 bases from J; bases unmatched to any gene: 12. DNA of the CDR3: TGTGCCAGCAGTTACCCGGGACTAGCAGACGCAAAGAATGAGCAGTTCTTC. It yields the protein CASSYPGLADAKNEQFF.

This sequence joins TRBV5-1 and TRBJ2-5, with TRBD2 matching over 8 bases. The CDR3 is 15 residues long. Trimming at V came to 0 bases and at J to 4 bases, leaving 5 bases not matched to a gene. Germline V gives CDR1 SGHRS, CDR2 YFSETQ. CDR3 amino acids: CASSLAGRGGETQYF. DNA of the CDR3: TGCGCCAGCAGCTTGGCCGGACGGGGGGGAGAGACCCAGTACTTC.

This clonotype was seen more than once but under ten times. The V call is TRBV20-1, the J call TRBJ2-1; D is possibly TRBD2 (5 bases). V lost 0 bases to trimming and J lost 8 bases, with 11 bases between them. In germline, CDR1 is DFQATT, CDR2 SNEGSKA (reference sequence). CDR3 length: 13 amino acids. The CDR3 nucleotides are TGCAGTGCTAGAGATGTCCGGGGTCATGAGCAGTTCTTC. Translated: CSARDVRGHEQFF.

The DNA of the CDR3 is TGTGCCAGCAGTCAGATCCGGGACAGCAATCAGCCCCAGCATTTT. Its translation is CASSQIRDSNQPQHF. The chain carries TRBV12-3 or TRBV12-4 and TRBJ1-5; possibly TRBD1 for D (5 bases). V was cut by 5 bases and J by 1 base, with 12 bases left in between. The CDR3 loop spans 15 amino acids.